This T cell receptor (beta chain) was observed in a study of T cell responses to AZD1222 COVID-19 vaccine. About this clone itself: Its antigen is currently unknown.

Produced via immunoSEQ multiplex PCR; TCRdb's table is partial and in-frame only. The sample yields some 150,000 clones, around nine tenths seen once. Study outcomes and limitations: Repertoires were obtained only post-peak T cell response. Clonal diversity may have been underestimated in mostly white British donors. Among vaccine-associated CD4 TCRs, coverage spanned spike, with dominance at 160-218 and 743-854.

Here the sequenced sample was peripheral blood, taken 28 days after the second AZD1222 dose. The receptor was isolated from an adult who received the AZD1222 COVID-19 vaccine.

CDR3 nucleotides: TGCGCCAGCGGTGACAGAATCAATAATTCACCCCTCCACTTT. As protein: CASGDRINNSPLHF. The gene calls are TRBV5-1 and TRBJ1-6; D possibly corresponds to TRBD1 (5 bases). The germline V gene encodes CDR1 SGHRS and CDR2 YFSETQ. V shed 7 bases and J shed 5 bases, with 13 bases lying between them. CDR3 length: 14 amino acids.